This T cell receptor beta chain was sequenced in a study of identifying expanded T cells in peripheral blood. V lost 2 bases to trimming and J lost 2 bases, with 12 bases between them. CDR3 length: 15 amino acids. Per germline, CDR1 SGHVS and CDR2 FNYEAQ. TCRdb's table, derived via immunoSEQ multiplex PCR, lists solely in-frame clones and lacks some. The sample holds about 110,000 clones, 88% seen once. During the collection period, no donor immune events like infections were recorded. Remarks on this clone: Its cognate antigen is unknown.

Notes on the study in general: Variance in clone template counts between roughly two-week samples significantly increased with total template count across all healthy donors.

Specimen: blood. This receptor was identified in a person aged 18 to 75 in good health. This chain uses TRBV7-6 with TRBJ2-5; a possible D gene is TRBD1 (6 bases). The CDR3: CASSLYTGQQETQYF. Written as DNA, the CDR3 is TGTGCCAGCAGCTTATACACTGGACAGCAAGAGACCCAGTACTTC.